This passage covers 22 T cell receptor beta chains from one sample sequenced in a study of neurological immune-mediated disorders. In TCRdb, the 5' RACE reads were re-called with MiXCR into one record per CDR3 protein. The table lists approximately 20,000 distinct CDR3 sequences, roughly 2.7% of them singletons. Specimen: PBMCs. These receptors originate from a woman aged 18-29 years with multiple sclerosis.

Ten or more counts support this clonotype. The V gene is TRBV20-1, the J gene TRBJ1-2; D unclear. Germline V CDR1 and CDR2: DFQATT, SNEGSKA (reference sequence). This CDR3 contains 11 residues. V was pared by 5 bases and J by 4 bases, with 8 bases between. The CDR3 here is CSAGIAYGYTF. In DNA, the CDR3 is TGCAGTGCTGGAATCGCCTATGGCTACACCTTC.

This clonotype appeared many times. The chain links TRBV12-3 or TRBV12-4 to TRBJ1-5; unclear D gene. V was cut by 6 bases and J by 3 bases, with 21 bases left in between. The length of the CDR3 is 17 residues. The CDR3 spells CASSQTPFGVSNQPQHF. In DNA, the CDR3 is TGTGCCAGCAGCCAAACACCGTTTGGGGTTTCCAATCAGCCCCAGCATTTT.

This clonotype has at least ten counts. This chain links TRBV20-1 with TRBJ2-5; D may be TRBD1 (6 bases). V was shortened by 7 bases and J by 1 base, with 19 bases between the two germline ends. Germline assignment: CDR1 DFQATT and CDR2 SNEGSKA (reference sequence). This CDR3 is 15 amino acids long. In DNA form, the CDR3 reads TGCAGTGGGACCGTATCTTCGACAGGCCAAGAGACCCAGTACTTC. It translates to CSGTVSSTGQETQYF.

This clonotype was recorded many times. CDR3 sequence: CSAREENSGANVLTF. The CDR3 DNA sequence: TGCAGTGCTAGAGAGGAGAACTCTGGGGCCAACGTCCTGACTTTC. The rearrangement uses TRBV20-1 and TRBJ2-6; D is unresolved. CDR1 and CDR2 from the germline V gene are DFQATT and SNEGSKA (reference sequence). V was trimmed by 0 bases and J by 0 bases, leaving 6 bases between them. This CDR3 comprises 15 residues.

This clonotype was counted at least ten times. This chain uses TRBV7-6 with TRBJ2-5, with D maybe TRBD1 (6 bases). V was clipped by 6 bases and J by 1 base, with 12 bases between them. The V gene's germline CDR1 is SGHVS and CDR2 FNYEAQ. This CDR3 has 14 amino acids. The CDR3 DNA follows: TGTGCCAGCAGGCCAGGGGTGGCCCAAGAGACCCAGTACTTC. This codes for CASRPGVAQETQYF.

This clonotype appeared a few times. The chain joins TRBV18 to TRBJ2-5; D is unresolved. CDR3 size: 11 residues. Deletions cut 2 bases from V and 4 bases from J, with 2 bases between. Per the germline V gene, CDR1 is KGHSH and CDR2 is LQKENI. The CDR3: CASSPSETQYF. The CDR3 nucleotides are TGTGCCAGCTCACCATCAGAGACCCAGTACTTC.

This clonotype was recorded many times. The V and J genes are TRBV6-5 and TRBJ1-4; D is unclear. Looked up from germline, CDR1 is MNHEY and CDR2 is SVGAGI. The CDR3 has 13 amino acids. Trimming pared 0 bases from V and 3 bases from J, leaving 2 bases between. The CDR3 DNA is TGTGCCAGCAGTTACTCCCCTAATGAAAAACTGTTTTTT. Protein product: CASSYSPNEKLFF.

Concerning this clonotype itself: One end of the junction varies from germline; a read error may be responsible. The chain links TRBV7-7 to TRBJ2-5; 7 nucleotides line up with TRBD1. CDR1 and CDR2 from the germline V gene are SSHAT and FNYEAQ (reference sequence). The CDR3 length is 15 residues. CDR3 protein: CASSFRQGRQETQYF. In DNA form, the CDR3 reads TGTGCTAGCAGCTTTCGACAGGGTCGTCAAGAGACCCAGTACTTC.

This clonotype was observed at least ten times. This chain links TRBV11-2 with TRBJ2-3; 10 nucleotides align to TRBD2. V was pared by 5 bases and J by 4 bases, with 15 bases of the junction left unmatched. The CDR3 runs 18 residues. The germline V gene has CDR1 SGHAT and CDR2 FQNNGV. CDR3 coding DNA: TGTGCCAGCAGCCGCGATAGTCTAGCGGGAGAGTGGCCAGATACGCAGTATTTT. This gives the protein CASSRDSLAGEWPDTQYF.

In its sample, this clonotype was seen many times. V gene TRBV10-3 combines with J gene TRBJ2-7; D might be TRBD1 (5 bases). The CDR3 spans 13 residues. Germline V lookup: CDR1 ENHRY, CDR2 SYGVKD. V was clipped by 5 bases and J by 0 bases, with 8 bases between them. CDR3 DNA sequence: TGTGCCATCAGTCCCAGGGACTCCTACGAGCAGTACTTC. Translating gives CAISPRDSYEQYF.

By share, this clonotype ranks as medium-sized. The V call is TRBV6-5, the J call TRBJ2-3; D gene ambiguous. The CDR3 is 13 amino acids. Trimming took off 2 bases at V and 4 bases at J, with 7 bases between the two ends. Germline V CDR1 and CDR2: MNHEY, SVGAGI. This CDR3 reads CASSYSSADTQYF. CDR3 nucleotides: TGTGCCAGCAGTTACAGTTCAGCAGATACGCAGTATTTT.

The CDR3 region has the DNA TGTGCCAGCAGCTGGACAGTGGATCGTGGGACCCAGTACTTC. Protein sequence: CASSWTVDRGTQYF. The chain is built from TRBV6-6 and TRBJ2-5, with D maybe TRBD1 (6 bases). Trimming took off 6 bases at V and 7 bases at J, with 18 bases between the two ends. Looked up from germline, CDR1 is MNHNY and CDR2 is SVGAGI (reference sequence). The CDR3 consists of 14 residues.

This clonotype was observed many times. The chain combines TRBV6-5 with TRBJ2-7, with TRBD2 identical over 9 bases. Germline V gene lookup returns CDR1 MNHEY and CDR2 SVGAGI. This CDR3 spans 17 amino acids. The ends lost 0 bases at V and 4 bases at J; junction bases unmatched: 10. CDR3 bases: TGTGCCAGCAGTTACTCCGGACTTTCTAGCGGGGCGTACGAGCAGTACTTC. Translated, it gives CASSYSGLSSGAYEQYF.

This clonotype was seen at least ten times. The V gene is TRBV5-1, the J gene TRBJ2-1, with TRBD1 matching 10 bases. Germline assignment: CDR1 SGHRS and CDR2 YFSETQ. J lost 8 bases, V lost 4 bases, and 3 bases had no gene match. This CDR3 spans 13 amino acids. CDR3 nucleotides: TGCGCCAGCAGCCTGGACAGGGGGTATGAGCAGTTCTTC. Protein: CASSLDRGYEQFF.

This clonotype was picked up many times. The V call is TRBV7-8, the J call TRBJ1-1, with TRBD1 matching over 7 bases. Germline V gene lookup returns CDR1 SGHVS and CDR2 FQNEAQ. The ends lost 5 bases at V and 7 bases at J; junction bases unmatched: 7. The CDR3 contains 13 residues. The CDR3 DNA reads as TGTGCCAGCAGCACCGGGACAGCGAGTGAAGCTTTCTTT. It encodes CASSTGTASEAFF.

The sample holds many counts of this clonotype. The V and J genes are TRBV10-3 and TRBJ2-7, with 8 positions matching TRBD1. Per the germline V gene, CDR1 is ENHRY and CDR2 is SYGVKD. V shed 6 bases, J shed 1 base, and the junction held 5 bases outside the gene matches. The CDR3 runs to 14 residues. Written as DNA, the CDR3 is TGTGCCATCAGCCTGAGGACAGGGTCCTACGAGCAGTACTTC. Amino acid sequence: CAISLRTGSYEQYF.

This clonotype was found many times. The V and J genes are TRBV29-1 and TRBJ1-2; D uncertain. Per the germline V gene, CDR1 is SQVTM and CDR2 is ANQGSEA. V was clipped by 1 base and J by 5 bases, with 11 bases between them. This CDR3 region has 13 residues. CDR3 DNA: TGCAGCGTTGAAGGGCGGTCAACTTATGGCTACACCTTC. Protein: CSVEGRSTYGYTF.

The sample holds many counts of this clonotype. V is TRBV7-2 and J is TRBJ1-5; the D gene is possibly TRBD1 (5 bases). Germline CDR1 reads SGHTA; CDR2 reads FQGNSA. Trimming pared 3 bases from V and 0 bases from J, leaving 6 bases between. The CDR3 is 14 residues long. The CDR3 DNA follows: TGTGCCAGCAGCTTTCAGGGTAGCAATCAGCCCCAGCATTTT. It translates to CASSFQGSNQPQHF.

This clonotype was seen ten or more times. This sequence joins TRBV12-3 or TRBV12-4 and TRBJ1-1; D is undetermined. CDR3 size: 15 residues. V was clipped by 2 bases and J by 0 bases, with 10 bases between them. DNA for the CDR3: TGTGCCAGCAGTTTATCTGGCAACATGAACACTGAAGCTTTCTTT. Translated: CASSLSGNMNTEAFF.

This clonotype has a count of ten or more. As DNA, the CDR3 is TGCGCCAGCAGTGCGCTGGCCGGGAACATTCAGTACTTC. Its translation: CASSALAGNIQYF. The chain uses TRBV10-1 and TRBJ2-4; D gene ambiguous. The germline gives CDR1 WNHNN, CDR2 SYGVQD (reference sequence). CDR3 length equals 13 residues. V was clipped by 4 bases and J by 7 bases, with 11 bases between them.

This clonotype was detected ten times or more. J is TRBJ2-1 and V is TRBV5-1; the D gene could be TRBD1 or TRBD2 (5 bases each). CDR1 and CDR2 from the germline V gene are SGHRS and YFSETQ. Trimming left V 0 bases short and J 1 base short, with 8 bases between. This CDR3 is built from 15 residues. The DNA for the CDR3 is TGCGCCAGCAGCTTGGTAGAGGGGTCCTACAATGAGCAGTTCTTC. It encodes CASSLVEGSYNEQFF. Full variable domain (remainder filled in from reference TRBV5-1 and TRBJ2-1): KAGVTQTPRYLIKTRGQQVTLSCSPISGHRSVSWYQQTPGQGLQFLFEYFSETQRNKGNFPGRFSGRQFSNSRSEMNVSTLELGDSALYLCASSLVEGSYNEQFFGPGTRLTVL.

This clonotype occurred many times. The chain carries TRBV5-1 and TRBJ2-5, with 9 bases identical to TRBD2. Unmatched junction bases numbered 5, after V lost 4 bases and J lost 4 bases. From germline, CDR1 is SGHRS and CDR2 YFSETQ. The CDR3 extends over 14 amino acids. The CDR3 loop reads CASSNPRGGETQYF. The CDR3 nucleotides read TGCGCCAGCAGCAACCCGCGGGGGGGAGAGACCCAGTACTTC.